These 32 T cell receptor beta chains originate from one sample sequenced in a study of blood T cells in healthy people across ages (dated by TCRdb to the mid-2010s). Library method: 5' RACE. A second PCR of about 6 to 11 cycles was run with a J-beta primer mix and a sample-barcoded 5' primer. The public sequencing data were trimmed at Q25 with fastp and processed into clonotypes with MiXCR by TCRdb, which kept only in-frame beta chains. Merged by CDR3 protein, the rows form single entries marked with the most common genes and DNA. Recorded for this sample are roughly 1.9 million distinct CDR3 sequences; 35% to 50% of them occurred a single time. 20% to 25% of the sample lies in the top ten. The material sequenced was blood. The source of these receptors is a human donor in good health.

V usage is TRBV20-1 and J usage is TRBJ2-3, with a weak D call TRBD1 (6 bases). The CDR3 has 11 amino acids. In germline, CDR1 is DFQATT, CDR2 SNEGSKA (reference sequence). The V end lost 4 bases, the J end lost 6 bases, and 8 bases lay between the germline ends. CDR3 DNA sequence: TGCAGTGCTATAACAGGGGATACGCAGTATTTT. Translation gives CSAITGDTQYF.

This chain links TRBV5-5 with TRBJ2-1, with 15 bases fitting TRBD2. The germline V gene encodes CDR1 SGHKS and CDR2 YYEKEE (reference sequence). V shed 4 bases and J 5 bases; nucleotides not matched to a gene: 13. The CDR3 covers 19 residues. Here the CDR3 reads CASSPGLAGGAYPNNEQFF. Written as DNA, the CDR3 is TGTGCCAGCAGCCCCGGACTAGCGGGGGGGGCATACCCGAACAATGAGCAGTTCTTC.

This clonotype has only a few counts. The rearrangement joins TRBV20-1 to TRBJ2-1; a possible D gene is TRBD2 (5 bases). The CDR3 runs to 13 residues. Germline assignment: CDR1 DFQATT and CDR2 SNEGSKA (reference sequence). Trimming stripped 6 bases from V and 8 bases from J, with 17 bases between. The CDR3 loop is CSATRGFLDEQFF. The DNA for the CDR3 is TGCAGTGCAACCCGGGGATTTCTTGATGAGCAGTTCTTC.

This clonotype was found a few times. The rearrangement links TRBV7-8 to TRBJ2-4; D is ambiguous. Trimming removed 6 bases at V and 0 bases at J, with 6 bases between. Looked up from germline, CDR1 is SGHVS and CDR2 is FQNEAQ. The CDR3 has 13 residues. In DNA form, the CDR3 reads TGTGCCAGCAGTTTTATAGCCAAAAACATTCAGTACTTC. This encodes CASSFIAKNIQYF.

The chain joins TRBV9 to TRBJ2-3; 10 bases match TRBD2. The V segment lost 3 bases and the J segment 4 bases; nucleotides outside the gene matches: 5. The germline CDR1 and CDR2 sequences are SGDLS and YYNGEE. The CDR3 runs to 15 residues. CDR3 nucleotides: TGTGCCAGCAGCGAGGCTGGACTAGCGGCAGATACGCAGTATTTT. This encodes CASSEAGLAADTQYF.

The V gene is TRBV3-1, the J gene TRBJ2-3; the D is unclear. Germline lookup yields CDR1 LGHDT and CDR2 YNNKEL (reference sequence). The CDR3 covers 14 residues. Between the trimmed V and J ends, which lost 3 bases and 0 bases, there was a span of 7 bases. This CDR3 reads CASSHRISTDTQYF. In DNA form, the CDR3 reads TGTGCCAGCAGCCACAGGATCAGCACAGATACGCAGTATTTT.

This clonotype was counted a few times. The chain combines TRBV3-1 with TRBJ2-1, with unresolved D. Trimming took 5 bases from V and 6 from J, leaving 11 bases between them. The CDR3 extends over 13 amino acids. The V gene's germline CDR1 is LGHDT and CDR2 YNNKEL (reference sequence). CDR3 in amino acids: CASSSERGNEQFF. The CDR3 bases are TGTGCCAGCAGCTCAGAGAGAGGCAATGAGCAGTTCTTC.

This clonotype turned up a few times. The gene calls are TRBV20-1 and TRBJ2-3; D not certain. The V and J ends lost 5 bases and 2 bases respectively, with 11 bases between them. Germline V gives CDR1 DFQATT, CDR2 SNEGSKA (reference sequence). This CDR3 spans 13 amino acids. CDR3 amino acids: CSALGSYTDTQYF. For the CDR3, the DNA is TGCAGTGCTCTTGGATCATACACAGATACGCAGTATTTT.

The sample holds many counts of this clonotype. The chain links TRBV2 to TRBJ2-1; no firm D call. The V end was cut by 3 bases, the J end by 3 bases, with 3 bases between. The CDR3 runs to 12 residues. Looked up from germline, CDR1 is SNHLY and CDR2 is FYNNEI. The CDR3, as DNA: TGTGCCAGCAGTGACAGCTACAATGAGCAGTTCTTC. Protein: CASSDSYNEQFF.

The J gene is TRBJ2-7, the V gene TRBV2; D possibly corresponds to TRBD1 (6 bases). The germline gives CDR1 SNHLY, CDR2 FYNNEI. The V and J ends lost 6 bases and 2 bases respectively, with 20 bases between them. The CDR3 sequence is 16 residues long. CDR3 region: CASRDIGQFPTYEQYF. In DNA form, the CDR3 reads TGTGCCAGCAGAGATATAGGACAGTTTCCTACCTACGAGCAGTACTTC. The whole variable domain, filled in from reference TRBV2 and TRBJ2-7, reads EPEVTQTPSHQVTQMGQEVILRCVPISNHLYFYWYRQILGQKVEFLVSFYNNEISEKSEIFDDQFSVERPDGSNFTLKIRSTKLEDSAMYFCASRDIGQFPTYEQYFGPGTRLTVT.

The chain links TRBV7-9 to TRBJ1-2; maybe TRBD1 (6 bases). This CDR3 spans 16 amino acids. Germline CDR1 and CDR2: SEHNR and FQNEAQ (reference sequence). The V and J ends lost 5 bases and 7 bases respectively, with 23 bases between them. The CDR3 sequence: CASSPYRDSGVVGYTF. The CDR3 DNA is TGTGCCAGCAGCCCCTATCGCGACTCAGGGGTTGTTGGCTACACCTTC.

This rearrangement joins TRBV7-2 to TRBJ1-2; a weak D match, TRBD1 (6 bases). The V gene's germline CDR1 is SGHTA and CDR2 FQGNSA. The CDR3 totals 18 residues. V lost 4 bases to trimming and J lost 3 bases, with 24 bases between them. The CDR3 is CASSYEGVDRVVDYGYTF. The CDR3 DNA follows: TGTGCCAGCAGCTATGAGGGGGTGGACAGAGTTGTTGACTATGGCTACACCTTC.

This clonotype appeared once. It may be a read error: a sequence one base away is much more abundant. The gene calls are TRBV6-5 and TRBJ1-1; D ambiguous. Trimming took off 0 bases at V and 1 base at J, with 6 bases between the two ends. The CDR3 length is 14 residues. The germline CDR1 and CDR2 sequences are MNHEY and SVGAGI. In nucleotides, the CDR3 is TGTGCCAGCAGTTACTCGAGGGAGAACACTGAAGCTTTCTTT. This codes for CASSYSRENTEAFF.

The chain combines TRBV20-1 with TRBJ2-1; perhaps TRBD1 as D (8 bases). The germline V and J ends were trimmed by 3 bases and 9 bases, with 21 bases remaining between them. The CDR3 totals 15 residues. Per the germline V gene, CDR1 is DFQATT and CDR2 is SNEGSKA (reference sequence). CDR3 DNA sequence: TGCAGTGCTAGTCTTGGACAGGGACTATTAGCTGAGCAGTTCTTC. It yields the protein CSASLGQGLLAEQFF.

V usage is TRBV5-1 and J usage is TRBJ2-7; D possibly corresponds to TRBD1 (7 bases). The ends were cut back, 5 bases at V and 3 bases at J, with 12 bases in the middle. CDR1 SGHRS and CDR2 YFSETQ come from the germline V gene. The CDR3 is 13 amino acids. CDR3 sequence: CASSFRGDYEQYF. The CDR3 DNA reads TGCGCCAGCAGTTTCAGGGGGGACTACGAGCAGTACTTC.

The sample holds a few counts of this clonotype. V usage is TRBV6-1 and J usage is TRBJ1-2; unclear D gene. This CDR3 region has 13 residues. In germline, CDR1 is MNHNS, CDR2 SASEGT. V lost 3 bases and J lost 8, with 13 bases in between. CDR3 region: CASSERRDRGYTF. CDR3 nucleotide sequence: TGTGCCAGCAGTGAGCGACGCGATAGAGGCTACACCTTC.

V is TRBV7-2 and J is TRBJ2-7; D not certain. The CDR3 spans 14 residues. V gave up 6 bases and J gave up 1 base, with 13 bases separating them. Germline CDR1 is SGHTA and CDR2 is FQGNSA. This CDR3 is CASRLYGLSYEQYF. The CDR3 DNA follows: TGTGCCAGCAGGCTATACGGGCTATCCTACGAGCAGTACTTC.

The chain recombines TRBV12-3 or TRBV12-4 with TRBJ2-1; tentative D call: TRBD1 (5 bases). V shed 6 bases and J shed 13 bases, with 22 bases lying between them. The CDR3 sequence is 14 residues long. CDR3 nucleotide sequence: TGTGCCAGCAGCCGAACTCAGGGCCCCGAGACCCAGTTCTTC. Protein sequence: CASSRTQGPETQFF.

The chain combines TRBV5-6 with TRBJ2-1; tentatively, D is TRBD1 (5 bases). V was shortened by 2 bases and J by 9 bases, with 15 bases between the two germline ends. This CDR3 has 14 residues. Germline-derived CDR1 and CDR2 are SGHDT and YYEEEE. In DNA form, the CDR3 reads TGTGCCAGCAGCTTCCTGCAGGGTCAGGGTGAGCAGTTCTTC. Translation: CASSFLQGQGEQFF.

The chain carries TRBV9 and TRBJ1-2; D gene uncertain. The CDR3 length is 17 residues. The germline CDR1 and CDR2 sequences are SGDLS and YYNGEE. Trimming left V 4 bases short and J 0 bases short, with 19 bases between. This CDR3 is CASSSPIGSDSNYGYTF. The CDR3 DNA sequence: TGTGCCAGCAGCTCTCCAATCGGGTCAGATTCTAACTATGGCTACACCTTC.

Regarding this clonotype: The CDR3 ends on some other residue instead of the conserved phenylalanine or tryptophan, so this is likely a read error. The gene calls are TRBV4-2 and TRBJ1-2; D ambiguous. The germline V and J ends were trimmed by 1 base and 1 base, with 10 bases remaining between them. Germline V gene data show CDR1 as LGHNA and CDR2 as YNFKEQ. The length of the CDR3 is 15 residues. The chain's CDR3 is CASSQVDGVNYGYTY. The CDR3 nucleotides read TGTGCCAGCAGCCAAGTGGACGGGGTTAACTATGGCTACACCTAC.

This clonotype turned up a few times. The chain joins TRBV10-3 to TRBJ1-2; D perhaps matches TRBD1 (6 bases). With 2 bases removed from V and 4 bases from J, the gap between germline ends came to 8 bases. Germline CDR1 reads ENHRY; CDR2 reads SYGVKD. The CDR3 has 13 residues. The CDR3: CAISEGQFYGYTF. The CDR3 DNA sequence: TGTGCCATCAGTGAGGGACAGTTCTATGGCTACACCTTC.

V is TRBV6-2 or TRBV6-3 and J is TRBJ2-3; D is ambiguous. V was cut by 9 bases and J by 2 bases, with 9 bases left in between. The CDR3 has 12 amino acids. Germline loops: CDR1 MNHEY, CDR2 SVGEGT. The CDR3 loop is CASAQLTDTQYF. The CDR3 region has the DNA TGTGCCAGTGCCCAGCTCACAGATACGCAGTATTTT.

The DNA of the CDR3 is TGCAGTGCTATACTAGCGGGGGTTAATTCCTACGAGCAGTACTTC. This encodes CSAILAGVNSYEQYF. This chain uses TRBV20-1 with TRBJ2-4; 11 nucleotides align to TRBD2. Judging by the DNA end, TRBJ2-7 fits better; the J call may be wrong. This CDR3 spans 15 amino acids. CDR1 DFQATT and CDR2 SNEGSKA come from the germline V gene (reference sequence).

The J gene is TRBJ2-5, the V gene TRBV4-1; the D is unclear. There are 16 residues in the CDR3. The germline CDR1 and CDR2 sequences are MGHRA and YSYEKL. Trimming left V 1 base short and J 5 bases short, with 17 bases between. The CDR3 loop reads CASSQGVGMLGETQYF. In DNA, the CDR3 is TGCGCCAGCAGCCAAGGCGTGGGTATGTTGGGCGAGACCCAGTACTTC.

The CDR3 DNA sequence: TGTGCCAGCAGCTCCAGCGGGGGCTCGGGGAGCATTCAGTACTTC. It is translated as CASSSSGGSGSIQYF. The rearrangement joins TRBV7-2 to TRBJ2-4, with 8 nucleotides matching TRBD2. The trim removed 4 bases at V and 9 bases at J, leaving 11 bases unmatched. CDR1 SGHTA and CDR2 FQGNSA come from the germline V gene. The CDR3 runs to 15 residues.

As regards this clonotype: A single base separates this from a much larger clone, so it may be a read error. J is TRBJ2-7 and V is TRBV12-3 or TRBV12-4; D may be TRBD1 (6 bases). The CDR3 length is 15 residues. Trimming took 4 bases from V and 3 from J, leaving 16 bases between them. The CDR3: CASSSTGTRGYEQYF. DNA of the CDR3: TGTGCCAGCAGTTCGACCGGGACAAGGGGCTACGAGCAGTACTTC.

This chain links TRBV9 with TRBJ1-3, with 9 bases lining up with TRBD1. Germline V gene sequence: CDR1 SGDLS, CDR2 YYNGEE. CDR3 length: 15 residues. The V and J ends lost 0 bases and 12 bases, in that order; junction bases with no gene match: 10. The CDR3 is CASSVDGRGQGHIYF. CDR3 in DNA: TGTGCCAGCAGCGTAGACGGGAGAGGACAGGGGCACATATATTTT.

The V call is TRBV20-1, the J call TRBJ2-2; D is ambiguous. Germline V gene data show CDR1 as DFQATT and CDR2 as SNEGSKA (reference sequence). The CDR3 loop spans 15 amino acids. V was clipped by 5 bases and J by 0 bases, with 13 bases between them. This chain's CDR3 is CSAGASLANTGELFF. The CDR3 nucleotides are TGCAGTGCTGGAGCCTCGTTAGCGAACACCGGGGAGCTGTTTTTT.

This clonotype was seen many times. A read error may account for a junction end that differs from germline. CDR3 protein: CASSQDRGLYNEQFF. CDR3 DNA: TGTGCCAGCAGCCAGGACAGGGGATTATACAATGAGCAGTTCTTC. The chain combines TRBV4-3 with TRBJ2-1; TRBD1 matches at 9 bases. From germline, CDR1 is LGHNA and CDR2 YSLEER. The CDR3 runs to 15 residues.

As regards this clonotype: Its ends do not fully match the called genes, so a read error is possible. V is TRBV12-3 or TRBV12-4 and J is TRBJ1-5; 8 nucleotides align to TRBD1. The CDR3 spans 15 residues. CDR3 in DNA: TGTGCCAGCAGTTTGGCACAGGGGGTTAATCGGCCCCAGCATTTT. It yields the protein CASSLAQGVNRPQHF.

This sequence joins TRBV12-5 and TRBJ2-4; possible D gene TRBD1, 5 bases. The assigned J gene may be wrong: the sequence end matches TRBJ2-5 better. CDR1 LGHNT and CDR2 FRNRAP come from the germline V gene. There are 16 residues in the CDR3. DNA of the CDR3: TGTGCTAGTGGTTCCGACAGCTCTCATCATCAAGAGACCCAGTACTTC. It translates to CASGSDSSHHQETQYF.